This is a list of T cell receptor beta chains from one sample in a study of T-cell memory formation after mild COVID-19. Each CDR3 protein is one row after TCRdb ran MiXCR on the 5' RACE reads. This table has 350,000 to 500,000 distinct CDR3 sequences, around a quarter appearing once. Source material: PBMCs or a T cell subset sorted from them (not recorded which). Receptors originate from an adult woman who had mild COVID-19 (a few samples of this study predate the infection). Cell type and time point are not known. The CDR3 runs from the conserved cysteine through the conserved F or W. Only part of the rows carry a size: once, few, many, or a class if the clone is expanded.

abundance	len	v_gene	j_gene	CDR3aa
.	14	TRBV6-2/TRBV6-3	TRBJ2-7	CASTRRQGTYEQYF
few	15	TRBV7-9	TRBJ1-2	CASSFAQGGSYGYTF
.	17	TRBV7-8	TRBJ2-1	CASSLDSTSGPNNEQFF
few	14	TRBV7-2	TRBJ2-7	CASSLSGRSSEQYF
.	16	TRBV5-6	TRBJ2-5	CASSDGTGGFIGTQYF
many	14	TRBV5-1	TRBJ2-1	CASSLGTGRDEQFF
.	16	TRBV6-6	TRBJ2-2	CASIDAGAPGSGELFF
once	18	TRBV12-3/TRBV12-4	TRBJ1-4	CASSLARGGSATNEKLFF
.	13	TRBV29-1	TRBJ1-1	CSVAGRMNTEAFF
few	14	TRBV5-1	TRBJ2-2	CATSIGTMTGELFF
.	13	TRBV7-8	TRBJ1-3	CASSLDGGNTIYF
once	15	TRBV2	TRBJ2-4	CASSETSGGVGIQYF
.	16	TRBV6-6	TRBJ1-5	CASSARGGLANQPQHF
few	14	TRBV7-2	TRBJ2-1	CASSLWREGNEQFF
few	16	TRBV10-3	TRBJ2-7	CAISEAGAGVASEQYF
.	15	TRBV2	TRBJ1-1	CASSEAFGEGTEAFF